This TCR beta chain was captured by sequencing in a study of naive and memory T cell subsets. Notes on the study in general: Over 85% of naive TCR sequences appeared only once, unlike memory subsets. Especially in CD8 cells, naive repertoires contained a few larger clonotypes, possibly CD45RA-re-expressing memory cells.

This CDR3 contains 13 residues. CDR1 MNHEY and CDR2 SMNVEV come from the germline V gene (reference sequence). V lost 8 bases and J lost 2, with 10 bases in between. Ten or more counts support this clonotype. Its target is not known. The beta constant-region primer was an equimolar mix of two oligonucleotides covering TRBC1 and TRBC2. Nested alpha and beta constant-region primers with the SP2 primer drove four PCR rounds on ligated cDNA. TCRdb called the UMI-ligation and nested PCR reads again in MiXCR, with one record for every CDR3 protein. The sample consists of about 150,000 distinct CDR3 sequences, approximately 22% of them appearing once.

This chain joins TRBV27 and TRBJ2-1; D unresolved. Sequencing used naive CD4+ T cells from blood. This TCR was sampled from a human donor in good health. Written as DNA, the CDR3 is TGTGCCAGCTCCGGCTTCCCCTACAATGAGCAGTTCTTC. Translation gives CASSGFPYNEQFF.